What follows are 10 T cell receptor beta chains derived from one specimen sequenced in a study of shared clonotypes between healthy human individuals. TCRdb's table, derived via immunoSEQ multiplex PCR, lists solely in-frame clones and lacks some. This repertoire shows 2 million to 2.5 million clones, approximately 93% found once; its top ten account for 0.39%. Input material: naive CD4+ T cells from PBMCs. The subset is: CD45RA+ positively selected. These receptors were obtained from a man between 18 and 29 years old in good health. Some clones in this sample may be carry-over from other donors' samples.

Worth noting for this clone: Other DNA sequences from this sample encode an identical CDR3 as well. The V call is TRBV7-9, the J call TRBJ2-6; D remains ambiguous. Trimming removed 3 bases at V and 4 bases at J, with 4 bases between. This CDR3 region has 13 residues. In germline, CDR1 is SEHNR, CDR2 FQNEAQ (reference sequence). The CDR3 nucleotides read TGTGCCAGCAGCTTTTCCGGGGCCAACGTCCTGACTTTC. This codes for CASSFSGANVLTF.

The sample holds a few counts of this clone. The J gene is TRBJ1-1, the V gene TRBV6-5; D not certain. Deletions cut 7 bases from V and 2 bases from J, with 5 bases between. The CDR3 sequence is 11 residues long. CDR1 and CDR2 (germline): MNHEY, SVGAGI. As DNA, the CDR3 is TGTGCCAGCACCCAAAACACTGAAGCTTTCTTT. The encoded protein is CASTQNTEAFF.

On this clone itself: Other DNA sequences in this sample translate to the same CDR3. This chain uses TRBV28 with TRBJ2-1; TRBD2 matches 9 bases. The CDR3 totals 15 residues. Germline V gene data show CDR1 as MDHEN and CDR2 as SYDVKM. Trimming at V came to 6 bases and at J to 0 bases, leaving 3 bases not matched to a gene. CDR3 in DNA: TGTGCCAGCAGGCTAGCGGGGAGCTCCTACAATGAGCAGTTCTTC. This translates into CASRLAGSSYNEQFF.

The chain recombines TRBV27 with TRBJ2-5; the D gene is possibly TRBD1 (6 bases). The CDR3 extends over 13 amino acids. The germline CDR1 and CDR2 sequences are MNHEY and SMNVEV (reference sequence). Trimming stripped 2 bases from V and 6 bases from J, with 10 bases between. This chain's CDR3 is CASSLNRVKTQYF. DNA of the CDR3: TGTGCCAGCAGTTTAAACAGGGTAAAGACCCAGTACTTC.

This chain uses TRBV7-9 with TRBJ1-1; 7 bases map to TRBD1. After removal of 0 bases from V and 4 bases from J, the junction contained 5 bases not matched to a gene. Germline CDR1 reads SEHNR; CDR2 reads FQNEAQ (reference sequence). This CDR3 has 15 amino acids. The DNA for the CDR3 is TGTGCCAGCAGCTTAGCGGGGACAGAGGGCACTGAAGCTTTCTTT. Protein product: CASSLAGTEGTEAFF.

The V gene is TRBV5-1, the J gene TRBJ2-1, with D possibly being TRBD1 (5 bases). V lost 3 bases, J lost 11 bases, and 18 bases lay in between. Germline V gene data show CDR1 as SGHRS and CDR2 as YFSETQ. CDR3 length equals 14 residues. The CDR3 loop reads CASSSEGAQPKQFF. DNA for the CDR3: TGCGCCAGCAGCTCGGAAGGGGCCCAACCAAAGCAGTTCTTC.

The CDR3 reads CASSRPTGDTEAFF. DNA of the CDR3: TGTGCCAGCAGCCGACCGACAGGGGACACTGAAGCTTTCTTT. The genes are TRBV6-6 and TRBJ1-1; 8 bases are shared with TRBD1. The ends lost 6 bases at V and 3 bases at J; junction bases unmatched: 6. In germline, CDR1 is MNHNY, CDR2 SVGAGI (reference sequence). CDR3 length: 14 amino acids.

The chain recombines TRBV6-5 with TRBJ2-3, with unresolved D. CDR3 length: 14 residues. Germline V gene data show CDR1 as MNHEY and CDR2 as SVGAGI. V was trimmed by 5 bases and J by 6 bases, leaving 15 bases between them. The DNA for the CDR3 is TGTGCCAGCAGTCCCACCTCGGGTACGGATACGCAGTATTTT. This encodes CASSPTSGTDTQYF.

The chain is built from TRBV18 and TRBJ2-1, with D perhaps TRBD1 or TRBD2 (5 bases each). CDR1 KGHSH and CDR2 LQKENI come from the germline V gene. Trimming removed 0 bases at V and 0 bases at J, with 9 bases between. The CDR3 covers 16 residues. The CDR3, as DNA: TGTGCCAGCTCACCACCAGGGGAGAGCTCCTACAATGAGCAGTTCTTC. It encodes CASSPPGESSYNEQFF.

The chain combines TRBV28 with TRBJ1-2; D not resolved. This CDR3 contains 12 residues. The germline V gene has CDR1 MDHEN and CDR2 SYDVKM. V was shortened by 4 bases and J by 7 bases, with 10 bases between the two germline ends. Written as DNA, the CDR3 is TGTGCCAGCAGTTCAAGCAGGTTTGGCTACACCTTC. Residues: CASSSSRFGYTF.